The subject of this entry is one T cell receptor (beta chain). Its specificity is not known. This sample is part of a study of shared clonotypes between healthy human individuals. Overall study: The study drew on a couple of women and a few men aged 18 to 49 as donors. Three plates each covered CD4 naive and memory; CD8 naive two, CD8 memory one.

The naive CD8 subset, CD45RO-negative cells positively selected for CCR7, excluded terminally differentiated effector memory CD45RA+ cells. For every subset, genomic DNA was evenly distributed across several immunoSEQ plates. Sequenced by immunoSEQ multiplex PCR; TCRdb stores in-frame clones only, minus some. Among around 2.1 million clones, roughly 91% were seen once, and the ten largest hold about 1.5%. In germline, CDR1 is ENHRY, CDR2 SYGVKD. The CDR3 extends over 16 amino acids. Trimming cost V 0 bases and J 4 bases, with 13 bases left between them. The study's findings and limits: Non-shared clonotypes displayed generation probabilities falling below those of clonotypes present in all four donors.

This TCR came from a man aged 18 to 30 in good health. Some clones in this sample may be carry-over from other donors' samples. Specimen: naive CD8+ T cells from PBMCs. The genes are TRBV10-3 and TRBJ2-1; no firm D call. The CDR3 reads CAISESRPSRYNEQFF. The CDR3 nucleotides read TGTGCCATCAGTGAGTCTCGACCATCGAGGTACAATGAGCAGTTCTTC.